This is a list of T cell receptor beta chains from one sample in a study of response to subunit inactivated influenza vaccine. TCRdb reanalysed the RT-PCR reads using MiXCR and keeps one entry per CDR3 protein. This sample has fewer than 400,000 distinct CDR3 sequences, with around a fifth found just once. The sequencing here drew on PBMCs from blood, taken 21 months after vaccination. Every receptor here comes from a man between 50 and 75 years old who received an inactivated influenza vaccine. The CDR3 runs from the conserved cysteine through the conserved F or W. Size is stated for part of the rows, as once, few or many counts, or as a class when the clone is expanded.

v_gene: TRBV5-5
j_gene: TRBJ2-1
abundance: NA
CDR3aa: CASSRGTSQFF

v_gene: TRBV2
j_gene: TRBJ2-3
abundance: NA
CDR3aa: CASSAAPPFTDTQYF

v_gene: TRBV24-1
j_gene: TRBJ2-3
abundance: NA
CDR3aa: CATSETGTSATDTQYF

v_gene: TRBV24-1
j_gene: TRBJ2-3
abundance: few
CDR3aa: CATSSIRLAGVDTQYF

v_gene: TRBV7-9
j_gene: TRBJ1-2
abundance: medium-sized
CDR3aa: CASTESGGAHGYTF

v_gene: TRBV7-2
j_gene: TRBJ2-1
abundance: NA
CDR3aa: CASSIERGAYNEQFF

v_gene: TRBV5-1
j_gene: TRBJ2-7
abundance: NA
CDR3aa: CASTLQGAPYEQYF

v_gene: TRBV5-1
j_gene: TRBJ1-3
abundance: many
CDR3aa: CASSLAGISGNTIYF

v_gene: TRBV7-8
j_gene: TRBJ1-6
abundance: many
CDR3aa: CASSFQTGDNSPLHF

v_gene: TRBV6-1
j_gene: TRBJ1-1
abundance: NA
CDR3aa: CASRGTGANTEAFF

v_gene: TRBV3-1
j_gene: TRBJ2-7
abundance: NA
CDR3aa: CASSQNNRGHEQYF

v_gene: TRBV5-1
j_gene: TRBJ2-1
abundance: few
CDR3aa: CASSLNVGSSYNEQFF

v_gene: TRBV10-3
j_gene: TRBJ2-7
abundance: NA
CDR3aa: CAISELTGIHEQYF

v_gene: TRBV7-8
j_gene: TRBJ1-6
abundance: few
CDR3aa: CASSSLVLDNSPLHF

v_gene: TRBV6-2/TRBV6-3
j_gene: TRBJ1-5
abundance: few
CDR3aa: CASSYTWGGNQPQHF

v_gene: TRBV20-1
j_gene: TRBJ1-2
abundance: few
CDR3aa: CSARDRTRDAGTGYTF

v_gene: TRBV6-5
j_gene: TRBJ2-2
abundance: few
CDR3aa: CASSYELRGAGELFF

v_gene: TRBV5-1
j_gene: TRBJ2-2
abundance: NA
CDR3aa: CASSLESQKNALFF

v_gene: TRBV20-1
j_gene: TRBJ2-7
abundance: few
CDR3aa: CSATGTVPYEQYF

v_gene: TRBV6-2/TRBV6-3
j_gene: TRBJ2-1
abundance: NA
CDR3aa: CASSYPSGGGSYNEQFF

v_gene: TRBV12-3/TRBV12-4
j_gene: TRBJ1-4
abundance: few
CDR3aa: CASSYRGFNEKLFF

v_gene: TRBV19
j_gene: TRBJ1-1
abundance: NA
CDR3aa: CASSEGQGWSTEAFF